This entry concerns a single T cell receptor beta chain. The CDR3 length is 12 residues. Germline CDR1 and CDR2: SGDLS and YYNGEE. Trimming took off 3 bases at V and 5 bases at J, with 8 bases between the two ends. These data come from a study of T-cell memory formation after mild COVID-19. One entry per CDR3 protein results from TCRdb running MiXCR on the 5' RACE reads. This table holds under 450,000 distinct CDR3 sequences, about 25% found once. This sequence joins TRBV9 and TRBJ2-5; D is ambiguous. This clonotype was obtained from an adult woman who had mild COVID-19 (a few samples of this study predate the infection). Cell type and time point are not known. The source material was PBMCs or a T cell subset sorted from them (not recorded which). The CDR3 here is CASSGAAETQYF. The DNA for the CDR3 is TGTGCCAGCAGCGGGGCAGCGGAGACCCAGTACTTC.